This T cell receptor beta chain was found in a study of cytomegalovirus exposure and HLA in healthy donors. Findings of the study overall: It emerged from a later analysis that several of the most significant clusters appeared to be linked to common viral pathogens. TCR beta chains associated with HLA were, in a later analysis, more clonally expanded than equally common others.

The study ran its PCR with 60 Vbeta and 13 Jbeta primers. Original data processing: A later analysis tallied roughly 77 million unique TCR beta chains, 8.5 million to 11 million of them shared. Sequencing used immunoSEQ multiplex PCR; TCRdb keeps in-frame clones, though not all of them. Clonal size and the V and J genes are those of that table, whereas D and trimming came from the DNA. The sample comprises about 81,000 clones, 77% of which are singletons, and approximately 3.2% rests with the top ten. With regard to this clone: Its matching antigen is unknown.

Germline CDR1 and CDR2: WNHNN and SYGVQD (reference sequence). The V and J ends lost 3 bases and 3 bases, in that order; junction bases with no gene match: 5. The CDR3 consists of 14 residues. The clonotype comes from a man aged 45-65 years in good health and CMV-seropositive. The chain is built from TRBV10-1 and TRBJ2-7; 7 nucleotides align to TRBD1. Sequencing used PBMCs. This CDR3 reads CASSEPDRVYEQYF. As DNA, the CDR3 is TGCGCCAGCAGTGAACCAGACAGGGTCTACGAGCAGTACTTC.